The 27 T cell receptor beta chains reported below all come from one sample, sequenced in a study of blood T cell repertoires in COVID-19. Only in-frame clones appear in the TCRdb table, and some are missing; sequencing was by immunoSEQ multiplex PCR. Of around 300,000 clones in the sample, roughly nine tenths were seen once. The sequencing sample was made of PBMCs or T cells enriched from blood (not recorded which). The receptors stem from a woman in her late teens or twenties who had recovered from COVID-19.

The CDR3 region has the DNA TGTGCCAGCAGCGTAGGACTAGCGGGTAGCGGTGAGCAGTTCTTC. This sequence encodes CASSVGLAGSGEQFF. The rearrangement joins TRBV9 to TRBJ2-1; TRBD2 matches at 10 bases. V shed 0 bases and J 9 bases; nucleotides not matched to a gene: 6. The CDR3 consists of 15 residues. In germline, CDR1 is SGDLS, CDR2 YYNGEE.

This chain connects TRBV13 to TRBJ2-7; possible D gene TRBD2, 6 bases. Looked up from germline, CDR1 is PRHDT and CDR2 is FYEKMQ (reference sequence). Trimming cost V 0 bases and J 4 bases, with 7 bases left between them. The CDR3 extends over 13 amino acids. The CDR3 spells CASSLGGRYEQYF. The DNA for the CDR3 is TGTGCCAGCAGCTTAGGGGGGAGGTACGAGCAGTACTTC.

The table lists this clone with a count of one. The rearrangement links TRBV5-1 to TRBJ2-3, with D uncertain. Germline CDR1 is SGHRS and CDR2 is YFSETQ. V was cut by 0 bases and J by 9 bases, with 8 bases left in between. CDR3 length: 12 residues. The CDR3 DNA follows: TGCGCCAGCAGCTTGGACGGAGACACGCAGTATTTT. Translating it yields CASSLDGDTQYF. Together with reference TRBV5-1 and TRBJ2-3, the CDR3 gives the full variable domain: KAGVTQTPRYLIKTRGQQVTLSCSPISGHRSVSWYQQTPGQGLQFLFEYFSETQRNKGNFPGRFSGRQFSNSRSEMNVSTLELGDSALYLCASSLDGDTQYFGPGTRLTVL.

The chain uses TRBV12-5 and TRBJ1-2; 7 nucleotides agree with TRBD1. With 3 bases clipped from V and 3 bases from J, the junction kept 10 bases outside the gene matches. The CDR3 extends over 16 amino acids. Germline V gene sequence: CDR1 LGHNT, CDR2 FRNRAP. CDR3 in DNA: TGTGCTAGTGGTTTCTCTCTAGGACAGGCCCACTATGGCTACACCTTC. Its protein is CASGFSLGQAHYGYTF.

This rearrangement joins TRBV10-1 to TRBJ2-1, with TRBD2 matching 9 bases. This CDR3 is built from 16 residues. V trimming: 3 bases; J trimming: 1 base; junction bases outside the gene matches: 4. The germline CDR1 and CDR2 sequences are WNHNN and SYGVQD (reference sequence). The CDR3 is CASSDPSGASYNEQFF. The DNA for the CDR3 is TGCGCCAGCAGTGACCCTAGCGGGGCGTCCTACAATGAGCAGTTCTTC.

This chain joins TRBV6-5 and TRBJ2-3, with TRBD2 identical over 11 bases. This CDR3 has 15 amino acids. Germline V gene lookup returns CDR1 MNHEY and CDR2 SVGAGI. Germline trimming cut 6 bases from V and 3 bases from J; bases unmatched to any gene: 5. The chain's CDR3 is CASRLAGARTDTQYF. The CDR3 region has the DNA TGTGCCAGCAGACTAGCGGGGGCCCGTACAGATACGCAGTATTTT.

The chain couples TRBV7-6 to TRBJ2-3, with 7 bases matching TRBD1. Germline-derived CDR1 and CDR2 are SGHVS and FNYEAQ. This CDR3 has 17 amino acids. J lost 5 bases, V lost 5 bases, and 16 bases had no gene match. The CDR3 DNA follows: TGTGCCAGCAGCCCACTAACGGTGACAGGGCCCGGAGATACGCAGTATTTT. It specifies CASSPLTVTGPGDTQYF.

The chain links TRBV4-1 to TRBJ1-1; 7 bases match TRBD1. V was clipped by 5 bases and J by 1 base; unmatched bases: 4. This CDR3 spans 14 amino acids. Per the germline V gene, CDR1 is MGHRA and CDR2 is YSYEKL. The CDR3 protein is CASSYPGGNTEAFF. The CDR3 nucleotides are TGCGCCAGCAGCTACCCAGGGGGGAACACTGAAGCTTTCTTT.

The CDR3 bases are TGCGCCAGCAGCCAAGACAGGGGCCAGCCCCAGCATTTT. Residues: CASSQDRGQPQHF. V gene TRBV4-1 combines with J gene TRBJ1-5, with D possibly TRBD1 on 6 matching bases. The CDR3 runs 13 residues. Trimming took 0 bases from V and 7 from J, leaving 7 bases between them. CDR1 is MGHRA, CDR2 YSYEKL, per germline.

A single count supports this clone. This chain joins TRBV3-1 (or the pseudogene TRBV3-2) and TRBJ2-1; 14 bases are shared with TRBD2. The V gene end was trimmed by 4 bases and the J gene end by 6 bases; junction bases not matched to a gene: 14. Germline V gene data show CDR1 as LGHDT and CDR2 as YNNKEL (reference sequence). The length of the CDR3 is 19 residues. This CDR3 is CASSPTWRTSGGWGNEQFF. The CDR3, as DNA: TGTGCCAGCAGCCCGACCTGGAGGACTAGCGGGGGGTGGGGCAATGAGCAGTTCTTC.

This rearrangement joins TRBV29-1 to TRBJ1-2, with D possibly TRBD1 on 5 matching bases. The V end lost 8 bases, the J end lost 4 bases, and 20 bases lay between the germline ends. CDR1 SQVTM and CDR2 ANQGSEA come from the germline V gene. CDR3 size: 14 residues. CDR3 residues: CSTMTDSYIYGYTF. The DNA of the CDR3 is TGCAGCACTATGACTGACAGTTACATCTATGGCTACACCTTC.

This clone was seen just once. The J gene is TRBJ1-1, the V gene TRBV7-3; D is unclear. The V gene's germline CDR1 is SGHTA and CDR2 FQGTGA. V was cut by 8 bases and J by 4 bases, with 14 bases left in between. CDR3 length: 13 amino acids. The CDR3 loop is CASSRGIGTEAFF. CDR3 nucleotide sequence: TGTGCCAGCTCCCGGGGTATCGGCACTGAAGCTTTCTTT.

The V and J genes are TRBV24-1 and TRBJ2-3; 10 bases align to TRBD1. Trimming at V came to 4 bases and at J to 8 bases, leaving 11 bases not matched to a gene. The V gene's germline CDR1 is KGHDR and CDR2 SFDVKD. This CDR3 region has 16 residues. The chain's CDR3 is CATSDYLDRGQGTQYF. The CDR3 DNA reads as TGTGCCACCAGTGACTATCTCGACAGGGGGCAAGGTACGCAGTATTTT.

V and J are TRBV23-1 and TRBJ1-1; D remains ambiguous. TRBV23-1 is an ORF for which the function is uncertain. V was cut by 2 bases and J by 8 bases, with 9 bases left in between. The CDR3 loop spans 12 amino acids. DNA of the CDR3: TGCGCCAGCAGTCAAGACATTCCAGAAGCTTTCTTT. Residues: CASSQDIPEAFF.

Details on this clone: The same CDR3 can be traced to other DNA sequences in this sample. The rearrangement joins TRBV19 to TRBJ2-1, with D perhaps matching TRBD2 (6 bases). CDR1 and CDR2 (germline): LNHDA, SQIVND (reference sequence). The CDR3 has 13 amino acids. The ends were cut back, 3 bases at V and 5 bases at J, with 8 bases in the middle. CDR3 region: CASSIRRDNEQFF. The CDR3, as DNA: TGTGCCAGTAGTATCAGGAGGGACAATGAGCAGTTCTTC.

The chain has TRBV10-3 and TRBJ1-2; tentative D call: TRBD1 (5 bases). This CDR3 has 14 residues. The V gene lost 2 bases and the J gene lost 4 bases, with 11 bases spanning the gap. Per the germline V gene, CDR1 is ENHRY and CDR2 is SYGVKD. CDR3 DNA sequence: TGTGCCATCAGTGAGGCCGGGGGTTCCTATGGCTACACCTTC. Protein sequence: CAISEAGGSYGYTF.

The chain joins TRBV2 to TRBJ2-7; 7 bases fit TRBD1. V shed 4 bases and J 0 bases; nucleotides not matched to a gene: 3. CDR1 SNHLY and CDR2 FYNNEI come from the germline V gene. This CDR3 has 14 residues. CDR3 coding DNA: TGTGCCAGCAGTGGCAGGGGGAACTCCTACGAGCAGTACTTC. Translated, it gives CASSGRGNSYEQYF. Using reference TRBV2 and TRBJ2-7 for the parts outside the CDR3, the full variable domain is EPEVTQTPSHQVTQMGQEVILRCVPISNHLYFYWYRQILGQKVEFLVSFYNNEISEKSEIFDDQFSVERPDGSNFTLKIRSTKLEDSAMYFCASSGRGNSYEQYFGPGTRLTVT.

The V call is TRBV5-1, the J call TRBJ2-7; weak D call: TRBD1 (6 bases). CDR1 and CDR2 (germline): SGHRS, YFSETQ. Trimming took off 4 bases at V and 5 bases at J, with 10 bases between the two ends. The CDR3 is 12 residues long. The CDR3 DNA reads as TGCGCCAGCAGCCCGCAGGGGCACGAGCAGTACTTC. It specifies CASSPQGHEQYF.

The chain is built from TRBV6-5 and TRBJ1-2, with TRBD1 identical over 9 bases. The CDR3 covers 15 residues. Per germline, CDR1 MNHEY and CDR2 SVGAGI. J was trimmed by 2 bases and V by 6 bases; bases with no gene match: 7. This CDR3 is CASREGQGLNYGYTF. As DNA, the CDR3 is TGTGCCAGCAGAGAGGGACAGGGCCTAAACTATGGCTACACCTTC.

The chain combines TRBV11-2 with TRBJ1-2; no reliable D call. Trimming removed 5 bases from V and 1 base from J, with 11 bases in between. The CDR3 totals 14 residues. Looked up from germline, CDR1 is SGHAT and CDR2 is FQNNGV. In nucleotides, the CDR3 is TGTGCCAGCAGCCCACTCGGGATTAACTATGGCTACACCTTC. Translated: CASSPLGINYGYTF.

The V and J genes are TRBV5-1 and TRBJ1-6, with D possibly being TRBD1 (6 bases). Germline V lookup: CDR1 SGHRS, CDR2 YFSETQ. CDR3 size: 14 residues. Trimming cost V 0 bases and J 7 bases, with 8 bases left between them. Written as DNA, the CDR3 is TGCGCCAGCAGCTTGGGGGACAACAATTCACCCCTCCACTTT. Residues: CASSLGDNNSPLHF.

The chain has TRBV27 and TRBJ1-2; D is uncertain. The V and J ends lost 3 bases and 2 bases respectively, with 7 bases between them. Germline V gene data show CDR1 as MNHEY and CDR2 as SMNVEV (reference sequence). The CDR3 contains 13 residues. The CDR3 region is CASSFSGNYGYTF. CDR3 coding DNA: TGTGCCAGCAGTTTTTCGGGGAACTATGGCTACACCTTC.

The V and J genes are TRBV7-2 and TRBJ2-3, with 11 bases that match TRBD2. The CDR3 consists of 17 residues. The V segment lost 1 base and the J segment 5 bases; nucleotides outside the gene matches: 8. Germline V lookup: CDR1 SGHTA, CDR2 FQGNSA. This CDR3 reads CASSLDLSGGAIDTQYF. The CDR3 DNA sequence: TGTGCCAGCAGCTTAGATCTTAGCGGGGGGGCCATAGATACGCAGTATTTT.

The CDR3 sequence is CASSFVSLPLHF. The CDR3 nucleotides read TGTGCCAGCAGTTTCGTCTCCTTGCCCCTCCACTTT. The chain couples TRBV28 to TRBJ1-6; no definite D call. The CDR3 consists of 12 residues. Trimming removed 3 bases at V and 13 bases at J, with 10 bases between. Per germline, CDR1 MDHEN and CDR2 SYDVKM.

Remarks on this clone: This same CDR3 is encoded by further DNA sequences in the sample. The CDR3 loop is CASSLGGDTEAFF. CDR3 DNA sequence: TGTGCCAGCAGCTTAGGGGGGGACACTGAAGCTTTCTTT. The V and J genes are TRBV11-3 and TRBJ1-1, with D perhaps matching TRBD1 (5 bases). CDR1 and CDR2 from the germline V gene are SGHNT and YENEEA. The ends were cut back, 1 base at V and 3 bases at J, with 6 bases in the middle. This CDR3 spans 13 amino acids.

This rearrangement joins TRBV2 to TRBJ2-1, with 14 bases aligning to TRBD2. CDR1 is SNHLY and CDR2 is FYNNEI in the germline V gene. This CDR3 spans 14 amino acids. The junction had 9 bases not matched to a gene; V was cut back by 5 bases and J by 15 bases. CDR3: CASSYRLAGGHLFF. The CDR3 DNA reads TGTGCCAGCAGTTATCGACTAGCGGGGGGGCACCTGTTCTTC.

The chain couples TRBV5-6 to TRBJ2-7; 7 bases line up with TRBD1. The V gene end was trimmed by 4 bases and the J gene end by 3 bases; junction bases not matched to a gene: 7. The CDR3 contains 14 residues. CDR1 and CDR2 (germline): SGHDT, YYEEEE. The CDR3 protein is CASSVTGRNYEQYF. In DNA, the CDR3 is TGTGCCAGCAGCGTGACAGGGCGAAACTACGAGCAGTACTTC.